This paragraph reports one T cell receptor (beta chain). The antigen is unknown. This entry comes from a study of identical twins. Findings and caveats of the study: The models systematically underestimated how much out-of-frame TCR alpha was shared in monozygotic twins. For out-of-frame beta sequences, excess twin sharing was weaker.

TCRdb itself ran the 5' RACE reads through MiXCR, one entry per CDR3 protein. The table shows 1.5 million to 2 million distinct CDR3 sequences, with less than 35% occurring only once. Germline-derived CDR1 and CDR2 are DFQATT and SNEGSKA (reference sequence). With 2 bases removed from V and 0 bases from J, the gap between germline ends came to 8 bases. The CDR3 is 14 residues long. This receptor was taken from a newborn girl in good health. The V and J genes are TRBV20-1 and TRBJ2-1; D gene ambiguous. The sequenced sample was cord blood. The CDR3 spells CSARSQNSYNEQFF. CDR3 in DNA: TGCAGTGCTAGATCCCAGAACTCCTACAATGAGCAGTTCTTC.